This note documents a single T cell receptor beta chain sequence. Other DNA sequences in the sample encode the same CDR3. The CDR3 length is 13 residues. The germline gives CDR1 LNHDA, CDR2 SQIVND (reference sequence). V shed 5 bases and J shed 4 bases, with 9 bases lying between them. The record originates from a study of Ad26.COV2.S vaccination and SARS-CoV-2 variants. Treatment denoted: around 19 received Ad26.COV2.S at low or high dose, single or two shots; roughly five received placebo; per-sample allocation not given. Sample collection was performed on day 63 after the first vaccine or placebo injection. The method was immunoSEQ multiplex PCR; TCRdb's version includes in-frame clones alone and lacks a portion of them. The sample lists over 400,000 clones; about 91% were seen once.

This chain uses TRBV19 with TRBJ1-3; no firm D call. Sequencing used peripheral blood, obtained in a trial of Ad26.COV2.S vaccine versus placebo. The source is a person aged 18-60 years who received the Ad26.COV2.S COVID-19 vaccine or a placebo. DNA for the CDR3: TGTGCCAGTAGTCCGACCTCCGGAAACACCATATATTTT. Translation gives CASSPTSGNTIYF.